Shown below are 22 T cell receptor beta chains from a single sample sequenced in a study of shared clonotypes between healthy human individuals. Generated by immunoSEQ multiplex PCR, the TCRdb table keeps only in-frame clones and is missing some. The sample carries 740,000 or so clones, more than 70% recorded once. The specimen was memory CD4+ T cells sorted from blood. Subset specified: CD45RA-negative fraction. All receptors come from a young woman in good health.

The gene calls are TRBV13 and TRBJ1-5, with D unclear. V dropped 5 bases and J dropped 6 bases, with 20 bases sitting between them. Germline V CDR1 and CDR2: PRHDT, FYEKMQ (reference sequence). This CDR3 is 16 amino acids long. CDR3 nucleotide sequence: TGTGCCAGCAGCGCCCAACCCAGGTGGGGAAGTCAGCCCCAGCATTTT. Protein sequence: CASSAQPRWGSQPQHF.

The rearrangement uses TRBV5-1 and TRBJ1-3; the match to TRBD1 covers 8 bases. In germline, CDR1 is SGHRS, CDR2 YFSETQ. This CDR3 contains 14 residues. Trimming took 0 bases from V and 7 from J; bases not matched to a gene: 3. The CDR3 is CASSLATGGNTIYF. As DNA, the CDR3 is TGCGCCAGCAGCTTGGCTACAGGGGGGAACACCATATATTTT.

In its sample, this clone was seen a few times. This chain links TRBV11-1 with TRBJ2-3; D uncertain. The germline V gene has CDR1 SGHAT and CDR2 FQDESV (reference sequence). The CDR3 is 15 amino acids. The ends were cut back, 4 bases at V and 0 bases at J, with 11 bases in the middle. CDR3 coding DNA: TGTGCCAGCAGCTCAAGTCCTGTTAGCACAGATACGCAGTATTTT. It encodes CASSSSPVSTDTQYF.

V usage is TRBV19 and J usage is TRBJ2-1, with a weak D call TRBD2 (5 bases). Between the trimmed V and J ends, which lost 4 bases and 3 bases, there was a span of 10 bases. Germline V CDR1 and CDR2: LNHDA, SQIVND (reference sequence). The CDR3 is 14 amino acids. Here the CDR3 reads CASSNLGDYNEQFF. Written as DNA, the CDR3 is TGTGCCAGTAGTAACCTCGGGGACTACAATGAGCAGTTCTTC.

J is TRBJ2-3 and V is TRBV6-1, with D possibly matching TRBD1 (5 bases). The CDR3 length is 18 residues. Germline CDR1 is MNHNS and CDR2 is SASEGT. V lost 3 bases, J lost 6 bases, and 25 bases lay in between. The CDR3: CASSDHLGARAQRDTQYF. The CDR3 DNA reads TGTGCCAGCAGTGACCACCTAGGGGCTAGAGCGCAGAGGGATACGCAGTATTTT.

The chain combines TRBV5-6 with TRBJ1-4, with 7 bases fitting TRBD1. V gave up 2 bases and J gave up 8 bases; unmatched junction bases: 6. Germline CDR1 and CDR2: SGHDT and YYEEEE. This CDR3 has 14 residues. CDR3 sequence (DNA): TGTGCCAGCAGCTTCGGGACAGTTGAAGAAAAACTGTTTTTT. It codes for CASSFGTVEEKLFF.

The J gene is TRBJ2-2, the V gene TRBV2; 7 nucleotides match TRBD2. With 6 bases clipped from V and 2 bases from J, the junction kept 3 bases outside the gene matches. The germline gives CDR1 SNHLY, CDR2 FYNNEI. The CDR3 contains 14 residues. CDR3 DNA: TGTGCCAGCAGGCGGGAGAGCAACACCGGGGAGCTGTTTTTT. Encoded protein: CASRRESNTGELFF.

V usage is TRBV7-2 and J usage is TRBJ1-5; D ambiguous. V was shortened by 2 bases and J by 0 bases, with 5 bases between the two germline ends. The CDR3 spans 14 residues. CDR1 SGHTA and CDR2 FQGNSA come from the germline V gene. The CDR3 region has the DNA TGTGCCAGCAGCTTAAGGCATAGCAATCAGCCCCAGCATTTT. Translation gives CASSLRHSNQPQHF.

V and J are TRBV14 and TRBJ2-1; 10 bases align to TRBD2. In germline, CDR1 is SGHDN, CDR2 FVKESK. V trimming: 6 bases; J trimming: 4 bases; junction bases outside the gene matches: 9. This CDR3 spans 16 amino acids. In nucleotides, the CDR3 is TGTGCCAGCAGTCGATTCCTAGCGGGAGCTTACAATGAGCAGTTCTTC. Amino acid sequence: CASSRFLAGAYNEQFF.

The CDR3 DNA reads as TGTGCCAGCAGCCGCGGGACAGAGCTATCTGGGGCCAACGTCCTGACTTTC. Protein sequence: CASSRGTELSGANVLTF. The J gene is TRBJ2-6, the V gene TRBV5-8, with D possibly matching TRBD1 (7 bases). The CDR3 sequence is 17 residues long. Germline lookup yields CDR1 SGHTS and CDR2 YDEGEE. Trimming left V 4 bases short and J 1 base short, with 15 bases between.

The chain combines TRBV6-6 with TRBJ1-1; 7 bases agree with TRBD1. The V gene end was trimmed by 6 bases and the J gene end by 1 base; junction bases not matched to a gene: 5. The CDR3 length is 14 residues. CDR1 and CDR2 (germline): MNHNY, SVGAGI (reference sequence). Here the CDR3 reads CASSPTGANTEAFF. In nucleotides, the CDR3 is TGTGCCAGCAGCCCCACAGGGGCGAACACTGAAGCTTTCTTT.

The chain joins TRBV5-1 to TRBJ2-5; 7 positions match TRBD2. The V gene end was trimmed by 1 base and the J gene end by 1 base; junction bases not matched to a gene: 4. CDR1 is SGHRS, CDR2 YFSETQ, per germline. This CDR3 region has 15 residues. The CDR3, as DNA: TGCGCCAGCAGCTTGAGGTGGGGGGGCCAAGAGACCCAGTACTTC. This gives the protein CASSLRWGGQETQYF.

Details on this clone: An end of the junction does not agree with germline; a read error may underlie this. This chain connects TRBV7-9 to TRBJ2-1; 14 bases line up with TRBD2. In germline, CDR1 is SEHNR, CDR2 FQNEAQ (reference sequence). The CDR3 covers 19 residues. The CDR3 sequence: CASSPGLAGGKYSYNEQFF. CDR3 DNA sequence: TGTGCCAGCAGCCCTGGACTAGCGGGAGGCAAATACTCCTACAATGAGCAATTCTTC.

This chain joins TRBV7-2 and TRBJ2-5; tentatively, D is TRBD2 (7 bases). The CDR3 is 13 residues long. Deletions cut 6 bases from V and 7 bases from J, with 15 bases between. Germline values: CDR1 SGHTA, CDR2 FQGNSA. CDR3 bases: TGTGCCAGCAGGAAAGGGGGGGGAGGGACCCAGTACTTC. This codes for CASRKGGGGTQYF.

On this clone: Other DNA sequences in the sample encode the same CDR3. V and J are TRBV19 and TRBJ2-3; D ambiguous. V was cut by 3 bases and J by 0 bases, with 10 bases left in between. Germline CDR1 LNHDA, CDR2 SQIVND (reference sequence). The length of the CDR3 is 15 residues. DNA for the CDR3: TGTGCCAGTAGTATCGGAACGTCTAGCACAGATACGCAGTATTTT. Its translation: CASSIGTSSTDTQYF.

The V call is TRBV12-5, the J call TRBJ1-5, with D uncertain. Germline V gene data show CDR1 as LGHNT and CDR2 as FRNRAP. V lost 6 bases and J lost 2, with 17 bases in between. This CDR3 spans 16 amino acids. In DNA, the CDR3 is TGTGCTAGTGGATCGGGCCCCGGGCGGCGCAATCAGCCCCAGCATTTT. This gives the protein CASGSGPGRRNQPQHF.

The chain employs TRBV5-6 and TRBJ2-5; D is perhaps TRBD1 or TRBD2 (5 bases each). Trimming stripped 3 bases from V and 4 bases from J, with 19 bases between. This CDR3 comprises 16 residues. Germline V CDR1 and CDR2: SGHDT, YYEEEE. The CDR3 bases are TGTGCCAGCAGCTCGACCGGGGCCGCAACCCCAGAGACCCAGTACTTC. Residues: CASSSTGAATPETQYF.

This clone was found many times. The chain couples TRBV19 to TRBJ2-5; tentatively, D is TRBD1 or TRBD2 (5 bases each). Between the trimmed V and J ends, which lost 1 base and 5 bases, there was a span of 11 bases. This CDR3 has 14 amino acids. Germline-derived CDR1 and CDR2 are LNHDA and SQIVND (reference sequence). This CDR3 is CASSIGGTGETQYF. Written as DNA, the CDR3 is TGTGCCAGTAGTATAGGAGGGACGGGGGAGACCCAGTACTTC.

The V and J genes are TRBV4-1 and TRBJ2-3; D is perhaps TRBD1 or TRBD2 (5 bases each). Trimming pared 4 bases from V and 6 bases from J, leaving 35 bases between. This CDR3 comprises 21 residues. Germline CDR1 MGHRA, CDR2 YSYEKL. The CDR3 DNA reads as TGCGCCAGCAGCCCCCGGGGTGGGGATCATCCCGGGACGCATGATGCGGATACGCAGTATTTT. This codes for CASSPRGGDHPGTHDADTQYF.

The J gene is TRBJ2-3, the V gene TRBV11-2; 8 bases match TRBD2. V lost 3 bases and J lost 2; bases outside the gene matches: 4. Per the germline V gene, CDR1 is SGHAT and CDR2 is FQNNGV. The CDR3 loop spans 15 amino acids. This chain's CDR3 is CASSLSSGITDTQYF. The CDR3 coding sequence is TGTGCCAGCAGCTTGAGTAGCGGGATCACAGATACGCAGTATTTT.

V is TRBV7-9 and J is TRBJ1-2; 10 bases line up with TRBD1. In germline, CDR1 is SEHNR, CDR2 FQNEAQ (reference sequence). CDR3 length: 14 residues. The ends lost 5 bases at V and 8 bases at J; junction bases unmatched: 8. CDR3 DNA: TGTGCCAGCAGCAACACCGGGACAGGGGTAGGCTACACCTTC. The encoded protein is CASSNTGTGVGYTF.

Of note for this clone: A far larger clone is one nucleotide away, so this likely arose from a read error. The V and J genes are TRBV5-6 and TRBJ2-7; 7 bases are shared with TRBD2. Germline trimming cut 2 bases from V and 0 bases from J; bases unmatched to any gene: 2. The CDR3 runs to 14 residues. Germline assignment: CDR1 SGHDT and CDR2 YYEEEE. CDR3 DNA: TGTGCCAGCAGCTTACAGCGGGACTCCTACGAGCAGTACTTC. The encoded protein is CASSLQRDSYEQYF.